Below, 28 T cell receptor beta chains from the same sample are listed, as sequenced in a study of CD8 T cells in ankylosing spondylitis. Study findings and constraints: Apparently characteristic of ankylosing spondylitis blood was a TCR beta motif (fewer than ten highly homologous variants).

TCRdb passed the 5' RACE reads through MiXCR, listing each CDR3 protein once. This sample has approximately 540,000 distinct CDR3 sequences, with about 12% found just once. What these receptors recognize is not known. The sample comprised blood, either unsorted or a sorted T cell fraction (not recorded which). The receptor set was obtained from a male donor with ankylosing spondylitis.

The gene calls are TRBV3-1 and TRBJ2-7; D gene uncertain. The CDR3 loop spans 17 amino acids. The V and J ends lost 2 bases and 6 bases respectively, with 23 bases between them. CDR1 LGHDT and CDR2 YNNKEL come from the germline V gene (reference sequence). The CDR3 nucleotides are TGTGCCAGCAGCCAAATCGGAAGTCCGCCCGTCACCGGCGAGCAGTACGTC. Translating it yields CASSQIGSPPVTGEQYV.

J is TRBJ2-7 and V is TRBV6-6, with D uncertain. The CDR3 runs 13 residues. Between the trimmed V and J ends, which lost 0 bases and 1 base, there was a span of 4 bases. CDR1 and CDR2 (germline): MNHNY, SVGAGI (reference sequence). The CDR3 sequence is CASSYSQSYEQYV. CDR3 DNA sequence: TGTGCCAGCAGTTACTCGCAGTCCTACGAGCAGTACGTC.

This clonotype was recorded at least ten times. The rearrangement joins TRBV5-1 to TRBJ1-5; unclear D gene. V dropped 4 bases and J dropped 3 bases, with 8 bases sitting between them. The germline V gene encodes CDR1 SGHRS and CDR2 YFSETQ. This CDR3 has 13 residues. The CDR3 region has the DNA TGCGCCAGCAGCACGGACGTCAATCAGCCCCAGCATTTT. Encoded protein: CASSTDVNQPQHF.

V is TRBV29-1 and J is TRBJ1-2; 9 nucleotides match TRBD1. V lost 6 bases to trimming and J lost 7 bases; unmatched junction nucleotides: 3. CDR1 SQVTM and CDR2 ANQGSEA come from the germline V gene. This CDR3 contains 11 residues. For the CDR3, the DNA is TGCAGCGTCGGGACAGGGTTTGGCTACACCTTC. The encoded protein is CSVGTGFGYTF. Combining the CDR3 with reference TRBV29-1 and TRBJ1-2 gives the whole variable domain SAVISQKPSRDICQRGTSLTIQCQVDSQVTMMFWYRQQPGQSLTLIATANQGSEATYESGFVIDKFPISRPNLTFSTLTVSNMSPEDSSIYLCSVGTGFGYTFGSGTRLTVV.

The rearrangement links TRBV20-1 to TRBJ1-2, with 7 bases identical to TRBD1. The CDR3 is 14 amino acids. Germline-derived CDR1 and CDR2 are DFQATT and SNEGSKA (reference sequence). The V and J ends lost 3 bases and 3 bases, in that order; junction bases with no gene match: 7. CDR3 sequence: CSASPGQAYYGYTF. The DNA for the CDR3 is TGCAGTGCTAGTCCCGGACAGGCGTACTATGGCTACACCTTC.

This clonotype was seen a handful of times. This chain uses TRBV14 with TRBJ2-1; the D is unclear. V was shortened by 2 bases and J by 1 base, with 18 bases between the two germline ends. The CDR3 is made up of 18 amino acids. The germline V gene encodes CDR1 SGHDN and CDR2 FVKESK. The CDR3 DNA sequence: TGTGCCAGCAGCCAACCGACCACGGGTGGTTTTTCCTACAATGAGCAGTTCTTC. Protein product: CASSQPTTGGFSYNEQFF.

In this sample, this clonotype turned up many times. V usage is TRBV29-1 and J usage is TRBJ2-7; unclear D gene. The CDR3 has 13 residues. V was trimmed by 3 bases and J by 2 bases, leaving 11 bases between them. Germline-derived CDR1 and CDR2 are SQVTM and ANQGSEA. CDR3 amino acids: CSVEDGTTYEQYF. The CDR3 nucleotides are TGCAGCGTTGAGGACGGAACTACCTACGAGCAGTACTTC.

The chain joins TRBV20-1 to TRBJ1-2; tentatively, D is TRBD1 (5 bases). The CDR3 contains 13 residues. Germline CDR1 DFQATT, CDR2 SNEGSKA (reference sequence). V dropped 5 bases and J dropped 7 bases, with 17 bases sitting between them. CDR3 DNA: TGCAGTGCTGCCCTTGGGGGACTCAGTGGCTACACCTTC. Protein sequence: CSAALGGLSGYTF.

This clonotype has just a few counts. The CDR3, as DNA: TGTGCCAGCCCAGGCGGGCAGAACACCGGGGAGCTGTTTTTT. This translates into CASPGGQNTGELFF. The chain has TRBV2 and TRBJ2-2; TRBD2 might be the D (5 bases). CDR3 length: 14 amino acids. Germline values: CDR1 SNHLY, CDR2 FYNNEI. The ends were cut back, 8 bases at V and 1 base at J, with 11 bases in the middle.

This clonotype appeared many times. The rearrangement joins TRBV11-2 to TRBJ2-1; 11 bases align to TRBD1. V was clipped by 5 bases and J by 3 bases; unmatched bases: 3. Germline CDR1 reads SGHAT; CDR2 reads FQNNGV. The CDR3 has 15 amino acids. CDR3 sequence reads: CASSTGTGGYNEQFF. DNA of the CDR3: TGTGCCAGCAGCACAGGGACAGGGGGCTACAATGAGCAGTTCTTC. Supplemented by reference TRBV11-2 and TRBJ2-1, the full variable domain reads EAGVAQSPRYKIIEKRQSVAFWCNPISGHATLYWYQQILGQGPKLLIQFQNNGVVDDSQLPKDRFSAERLKGVDSTLKIQPAKLEDSAVYLCASSTGTGGYNEQFFGPGTRLTVL.

This clonotype was counted between two and nine times. The V call is TRBV27, the J call TRBJ2-5, with 7 bases that match TRBD1. The CDR3 spans 14 residues. Germline V gene sequence: CDR1 MNHEY, CDR2 SMNVEV (reference sequence). V was pared by 5 bases and J by 0 bases, with 3 bases of the junction left unmatched. The CDR3 loop reads CASSVTGYQETQYF. DNA of the CDR3: TGTGCCAGCAGTGTGACAGGGTACCAAGAGACCCAGTACTTC.

V is TRBV2 and J is TRBJ2-7; TRBD1 might be the D (6 bases). CDR1 is SNHLY, CDR2 FYNNEI, per germline. This CDR3 comprises 14 residues. V lost 1 base to trimming and J lost 6 bases, with 13 bases between them. DNA for the CDR3: TGTGCCAGCAGTGAAGAACAGGGTGAACGCGAGCAGTACGTC. Translation gives CASSEEQGEREQYV.

This clonotype was seen at least ten times. The rearrangement uses TRBV24-1 and TRBJ2-2; D remains ambiguous. The CDR3 has 16 residues. CDR1 and CDR2 (germline): KGHDR, SFDVKD. V was pared by 0 bases and J by 1 base, with 8 bases between. CDR3 in amino acids: CATSDLTAKNTGELFF. The CDR3 coding sequence is TGTGCCACCAGTGATTTGACGGCCAAGAACACCGGGGAGCTGTTTTTT.

This clonotype was recorded a few times. The gene calls are TRBV4-1 and TRBJ2-1; D may be TRBD2 (6 bases). The CDR3 totals 17 residues. Germline V gene data show CDR1 as MGHRA and CDR2 as YSYEKL. V was trimmed by 3 bases and J by 8 bases, leaving 23 bases between them. CDR3 in amino acids: CASSQQTGTESIDEQFF. The CDR3 region has the DNA TGCGCCAGCAGCCAGCAAACCGGGACTGAAAGCATCGATGAGCAGTTCTTC.

This clonotype was counted between two and nine times. The gene calls are TRBV29-1 and TRBJ2-1; D remains unclear. Trimming took 7 bases from V and 6 from J, leaving 16 bases between them. The CDR3 is 13 amino acids. Germline values: CDR1 SQVTM, CDR2 ANQGSEA. The CDR3 loop is CSGVPSWSNEQFF. CDR3 nucleotide sequence: TGCAGCGGAGTCCCTAGTTGGTCCAATGAGCAGTTCTTC.

The chain employs TRBV4-2 and TRBJ1-4; no definite D call. CDR1 LGHNA and CDR2 YNFKEQ come from the germline V gene. The CDR3 contains 11 residues. V was pared by 1 base and J by 8 bases, with 2 bases between. As DNA, the CDR3 is TGTGCCAGCAGCCAAGGGGAAAAACTGTTTTTT. As protein: CASSQGEKLFF.

The CDR3: CASSLGGHQPQHF. CDR3 in DNA: TGTGCCAGCAGCCTGGGCGGGCATCAGCCCCAGCATTTT. The rearrangement joins TRBV7-6 to TRBJ1-5; D remains unclear. The germline V gene has CDR1 SGHVS and CDR2 FNYEAQ. This CDR3 region has 13 residues. V was trimmed by 5 bases and J by 5 bases, leaving 10 bases between them.

The J gene is TRBJ2-2, the V gene TRBV30; TRBD2 agrees at 8 bases. The trim removed 1 base at V and 7 bases at J, leaving 5 bases unmatched. Germline loops: CDR1 GTSNPN, CDR2 SVGIG (reference sequence). The CDR3 has 14 residues. This CDR3 reads CAWSGERGSGELFF. DNA for the CDR3: TGTGCCTGGAGTGGCGAGCGGGGGAGCGGGGAGCTGTTTTTT.

The sample holds many counts of this clonotype. J is TRBJ2-1 and V is TRBV3-1, with D hard to call. The V end was cut by 5 bases, the J end by 5 bases, with 4 bases between. Germline assignment: CDR1 LGHDT and CDR2 YNNKEL (reference sequence). The length of the CDR3 is 11 residues. CDR3 residues: CASSSNNEQFF. In DNA, the CDR3 is TGTGCCAGCAGCTCAAACAATGAGCAGTTCTTC.

This chain joins TRBV20-1 and TRBJ1-5, with a possible D match to TRBD1 (5 bases). Germline CDR1 reads DFQATT; CDR2 reads SNEGSKA (reference sequence). There are 13 residues in the CDR3. Trimming took 5 bases from V and 3 from J, leaving 11 bases between them. The DNA of the CDR3 is TGCAGTGCTGGGACGGGCAACAATCAGCCCCAGCATTTT. Translating gives CSAGTGNNQPQHF.

This chain uses TRBV7-9 with TRBJ1-1, with no clear D. The germline CDR1 and CDR2 sequences are SEHNR and FQNEAQ (reference sequence). This CDR3 has 14 amino acids. The V and J ends lost 1 base and 11 bases respectively, with 17 bases between them. The CDR3 DNA follows: TGTGCCAGCAGCTTAGGTTCTGGTTTATCGATGGCTTTCTTT. This encodes CASSLGSGLSMAFF.

The gene calls are TRBV7-8 and TRBJ1-1; D is possibly TRBD1 (6 bases). In germline, CDR1 is SGHVS, CDR2 FQNEAQ. The ends were cut back, 6 bases at V and 5 bases at J, with 16 bases in the middle. CDR3 length equals 14 residues. Written as DNA, the CDR3 is TGTGCCAGCAGTTTACAGGGAATGGTAACTGAAGCTTTCTTT. This encodes CASSLQGMVTEAFF.

CDR3 DNA: TGCAGTGCTAGTAAGGGTGGGCAACAAAAGCAGGGAAGGAATCAGCCCCAGCATTTT. This encodes CSASKGGQQKQGRNQPQHF. This sequence joins TRBV20-1 and TRBJ1-5; possibly TRBD1 for D (5 bases). This CDR3 is 19 amino acids long. Trimming removed 3 bases from V and 4 bases from J, with 28 bases in between. The germline V gene encodes CDR1 DFQATT and CDR2 SNEGSKA (reference sequence).

This rearrangement joins TRBV2 to TRBJ2-2; 9 bases fit TRBD1. Per the germline V gene, CDR1 is SNHLY and CDR2 is FYNNEI. This CDR3 contains 16 residues. Losses at the gene ends were 2 bases for V and 6 bases for J; bases not matched to a gene: 7. The CDR3 DNA reads TGTGCCAGCAGTGAAATAAGGACAGGGGCCGCCGGGGAGCTGTTTTTT. This sequence encodes CASSEIRTGAAGELFF.

The chain has TRBV5-4 and TRBJ1-6; 8 bases align to TRBD1. J gave up 6 bases and V 3 bases, and 8 bases lay outside the gene matches. The CDR3 loop spans 16 amino acids. Germline V gene data show CDR1 as SGHNT and CDR2 as YYREEE (reference sequence). CDR3 residues: CASSSELDRGNSPLHF. CDR3 bases: TGTGCCAGCAGCTCTGAACTCGACAGGGGTAATTCACCCCTCCACTTT.

This clonotype has a handful of counts. The chain recombines TRBV18 with TRBJ2-4; TRBD2 agrees at 14 bases. The ends lost 3 bases at V and 1 base at J; junction bases unmatched: 2. Per germline, CDR1 KGHSH and CDR2 LQKENI. CDR3 length equals 17 residues. CDR3 sequence: CASSPGLAGVAKNIQYF. CDR3 coding DNA: TGTGCCAGCTCACCGGGACTAGCGGGAGTGGCCAAAAACATTCAGTACTTC.

This clonotype was detected only a few times. V gene TRBV7-7 combines with J gene TRBJ2-7, with a possible D match to TRBD1 (6 bases). The CDR3 extends over 15 amino acids. V lost 2 bases and J 3 bases, leaving 14 bases between the germline ends. Germline V gene data show CDR1 as SSHAT and CDR2 as FNYEAQ (reference sequence). The CDR3 DNA reads TGTGCCAGCAGCTTAAGTTGGGACAATTACTACGAGCAGTACGTC. Its protein product is CASSLSWDNYYEQYV.

The J gene is TRBJ2-3, the V gene TRBV20-1, with TRBD2 matching 15 bases. This CDR3 region has 14 residues. In germline, CDR1 is DFQATT, CDR2 SNEGSKA (reference sequence). J was trimmed by 5 bases and V by 5 bases; bases with no gene match: 2. CDR3 bases: TGCAGTGCTGGACTAGCGGGAGGGAAAGATACGCAGTATTTT. Translated, it gives CSAGLAGGKDTQYF.